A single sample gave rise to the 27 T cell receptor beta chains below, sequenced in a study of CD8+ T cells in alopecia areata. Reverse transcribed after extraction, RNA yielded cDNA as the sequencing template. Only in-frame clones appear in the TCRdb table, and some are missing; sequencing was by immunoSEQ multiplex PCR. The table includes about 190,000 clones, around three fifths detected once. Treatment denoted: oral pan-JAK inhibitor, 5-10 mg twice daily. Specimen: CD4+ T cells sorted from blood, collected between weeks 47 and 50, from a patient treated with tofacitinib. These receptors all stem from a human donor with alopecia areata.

CDR3 sequence (DNA): TGTGCCAGCAGCGTAGATGTAGGGCTGGGAACCCTTAGGTCTGCTAGCGAGCAGTACTTC. Encoded protein: CASSVDVGLGTLRSASEQYF. This chain joins TRBV9 and TRBJ2-7; D is ambiguous. Per germline, CDR1 SGDLS and CDR2 YYNGEE. The CDR3 loop spans 20 amino acids. The germline V and J ends were trimmed by 0 bases and 6 bases, with 31 bases remaining between them.

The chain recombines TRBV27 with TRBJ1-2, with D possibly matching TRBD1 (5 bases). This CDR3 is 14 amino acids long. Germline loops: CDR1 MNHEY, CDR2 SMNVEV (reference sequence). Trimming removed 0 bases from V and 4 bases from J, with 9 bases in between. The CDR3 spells CASSLSKGTYGYTF. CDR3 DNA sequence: TGTGCCAGCAGTTTATCGAAGGGGACCTATGGCTACACCTTC.

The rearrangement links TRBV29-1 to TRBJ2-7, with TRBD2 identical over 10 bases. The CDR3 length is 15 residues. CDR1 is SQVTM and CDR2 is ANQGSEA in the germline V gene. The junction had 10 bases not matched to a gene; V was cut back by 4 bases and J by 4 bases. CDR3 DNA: TGCAGCGTTGCCGCCGAGCGGGGGGGCCGATACGAGCAGTACTTC. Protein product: CSVAAERGGRYEQYF.

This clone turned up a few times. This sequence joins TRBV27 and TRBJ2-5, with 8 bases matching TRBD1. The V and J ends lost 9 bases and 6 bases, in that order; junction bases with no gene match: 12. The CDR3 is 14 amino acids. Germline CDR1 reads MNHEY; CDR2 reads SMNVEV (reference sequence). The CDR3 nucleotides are TGTGCCAGTGGGGGGACAGGCGAGTGGAAGACCCAGTACTTC. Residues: CASGGTGEWKTQYF.

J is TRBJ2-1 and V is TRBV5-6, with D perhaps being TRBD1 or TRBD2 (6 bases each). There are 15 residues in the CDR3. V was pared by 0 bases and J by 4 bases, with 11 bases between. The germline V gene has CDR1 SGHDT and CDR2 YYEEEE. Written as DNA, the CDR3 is TGTGCCAGCAGCTTGGAGGGGGGTACATACAATGAGCAGTTCTTC. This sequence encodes CASSLEGGTYNEQFF.

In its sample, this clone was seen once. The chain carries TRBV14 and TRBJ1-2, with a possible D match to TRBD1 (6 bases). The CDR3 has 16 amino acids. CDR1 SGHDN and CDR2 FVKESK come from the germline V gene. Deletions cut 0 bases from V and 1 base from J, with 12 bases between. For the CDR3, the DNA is TGTGCCAGCAGCCAAGATCTAGGGGGAGTTAACTATGGCTACACCTTC. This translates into CASSQDLGGVNYGYTF.

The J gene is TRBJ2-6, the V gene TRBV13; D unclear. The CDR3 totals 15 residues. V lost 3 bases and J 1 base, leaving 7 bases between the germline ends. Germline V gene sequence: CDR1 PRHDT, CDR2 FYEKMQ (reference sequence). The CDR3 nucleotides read TGTGCCAGCAGCTTGGCAAATTCTGGGGCCAACGTCCTGACTTTC. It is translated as CASSLANSGANVLTF.

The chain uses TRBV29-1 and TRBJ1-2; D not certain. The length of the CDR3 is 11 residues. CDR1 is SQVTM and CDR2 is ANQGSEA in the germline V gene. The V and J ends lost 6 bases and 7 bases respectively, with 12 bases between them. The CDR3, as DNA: TGCAGCGTGGACGGTGCCAGTGGCTACACCTTC. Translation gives CSVDGASGYTF. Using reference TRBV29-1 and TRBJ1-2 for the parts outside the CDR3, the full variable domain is SAVISQKPSRDICQRGTSLTIQCQVDSQVTMMFWYRQQPGQSLTLIATANQGSEATYESGFVIDKFPISRPNLTFSTLTVSNMSPEDSSIYLCSVDGASGYTFGSGTRLTVV.

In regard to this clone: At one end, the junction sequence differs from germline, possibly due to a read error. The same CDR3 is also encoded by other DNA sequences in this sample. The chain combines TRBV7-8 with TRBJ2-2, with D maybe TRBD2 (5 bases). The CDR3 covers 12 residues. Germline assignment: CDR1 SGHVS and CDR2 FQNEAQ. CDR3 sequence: CASSSRPGELFF. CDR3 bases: TGTGCCAGCAGCTCGCGTCCCGGGGAACTGTTTTTT.

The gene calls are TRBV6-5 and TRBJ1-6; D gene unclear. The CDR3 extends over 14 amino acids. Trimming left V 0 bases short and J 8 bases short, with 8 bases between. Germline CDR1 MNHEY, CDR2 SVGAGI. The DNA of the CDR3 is TGTGCCAGCAGTTACTCCAGAGGCGATTCACCCCTCCACTTT. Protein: CASSYSRGDSPLHF.

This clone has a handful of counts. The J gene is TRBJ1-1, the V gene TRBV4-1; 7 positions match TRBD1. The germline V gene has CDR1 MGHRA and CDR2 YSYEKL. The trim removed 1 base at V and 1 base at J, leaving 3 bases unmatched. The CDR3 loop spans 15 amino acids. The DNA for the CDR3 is TGCGCCAGCAGCCAAGTCGACAGGGAGAACACTGAAGCTTTCTTT. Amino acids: CASSQVDRENTEAFF.

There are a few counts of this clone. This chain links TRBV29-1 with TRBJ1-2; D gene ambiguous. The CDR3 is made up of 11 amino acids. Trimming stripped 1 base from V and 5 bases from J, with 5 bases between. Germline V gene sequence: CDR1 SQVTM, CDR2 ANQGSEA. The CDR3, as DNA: TGCAGCGTTGAAGTTAGTTATGGCTACACCTTC. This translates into CSVEVSYGYTF.

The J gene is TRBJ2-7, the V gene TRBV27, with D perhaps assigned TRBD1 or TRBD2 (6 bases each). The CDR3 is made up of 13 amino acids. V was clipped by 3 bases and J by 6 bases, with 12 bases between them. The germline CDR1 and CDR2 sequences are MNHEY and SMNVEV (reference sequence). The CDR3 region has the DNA TGTGCCAGCAGTTTCATCGGAGGGGGCGAGCAGTACTTC. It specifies CASSFIGGGEQYF.

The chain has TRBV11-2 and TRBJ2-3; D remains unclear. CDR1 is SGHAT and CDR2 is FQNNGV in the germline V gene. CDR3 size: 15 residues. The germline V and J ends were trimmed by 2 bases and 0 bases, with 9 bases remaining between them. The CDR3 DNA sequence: TGTGCCAGCAGCTTAAGTGACTCTAGCACAGATACGCAGTATTTT. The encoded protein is CASSLSDSSTDTQYF.

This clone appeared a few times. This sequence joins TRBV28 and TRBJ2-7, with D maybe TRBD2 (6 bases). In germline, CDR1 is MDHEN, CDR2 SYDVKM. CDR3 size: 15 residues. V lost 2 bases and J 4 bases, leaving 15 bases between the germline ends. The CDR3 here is CASSLGGLSGYEQYF. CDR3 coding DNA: TGTGCCAGCAGTTTAGGCGGACTAAGTGGGTACGAGCAGTACTTC.

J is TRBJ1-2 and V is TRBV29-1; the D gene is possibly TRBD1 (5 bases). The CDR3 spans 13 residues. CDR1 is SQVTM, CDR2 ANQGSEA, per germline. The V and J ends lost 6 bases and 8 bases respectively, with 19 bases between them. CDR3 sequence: CSVDKTAGGGYTF. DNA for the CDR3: TGCAGCGTCGACAAGACAGCGGGAGGAGGCTACACCTTC.

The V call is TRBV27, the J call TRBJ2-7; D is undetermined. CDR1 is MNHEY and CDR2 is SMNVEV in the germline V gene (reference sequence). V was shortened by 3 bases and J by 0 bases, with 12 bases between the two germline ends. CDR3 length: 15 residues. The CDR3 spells CASSFQLRSSYEQYF. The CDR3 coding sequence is TGTGCCAGCAGTTTTCAACTGAGGAGCTCCTACGAGCAGTACTTC.

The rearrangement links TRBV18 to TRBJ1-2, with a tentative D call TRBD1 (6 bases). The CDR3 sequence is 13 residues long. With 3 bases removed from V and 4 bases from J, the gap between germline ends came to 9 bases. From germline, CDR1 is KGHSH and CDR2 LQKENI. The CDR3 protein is CASSPDSIYGYTF. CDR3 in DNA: TGTGCCAGCTCACCGGACAGTATCTATGGCTACACCTTC. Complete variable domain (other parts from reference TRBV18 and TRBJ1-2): NAGVMQNPRHLVRRRGQEARLRCSPMKGHSHVYWYRQLPEEGLKFMVYLQKENIIDESGMPKERFSAEFPKEGPSILRIQQVVRGDSAAYFCASSPDSIYGYTFGSGTRLTVV.

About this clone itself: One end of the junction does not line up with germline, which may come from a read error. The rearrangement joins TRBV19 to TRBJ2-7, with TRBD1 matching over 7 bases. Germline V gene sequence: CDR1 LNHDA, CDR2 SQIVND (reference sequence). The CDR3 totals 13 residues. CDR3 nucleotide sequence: TGTGCCAGTAGTACCACCGGACAGGTAGGACAGCACTTC. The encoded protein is CASSTTGQVGQHF. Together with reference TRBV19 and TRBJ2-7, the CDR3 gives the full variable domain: DGGITQSPKYLFRKEGQNVTLSCEQNLNHDAMYWYRQDPGQGLRLIYYSQIVNDFQKGDIAEGYSVSREKKESFPLTVTSAQKNPTAFYLCASSTTGQVGQHFGPGTRLTVT.

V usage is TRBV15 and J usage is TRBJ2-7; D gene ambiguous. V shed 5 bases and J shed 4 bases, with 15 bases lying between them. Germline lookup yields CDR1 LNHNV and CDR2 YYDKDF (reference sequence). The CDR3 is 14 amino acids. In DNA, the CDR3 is TGTGCCACCAGCTTATCCGGGTTAGGTTACGAGCAGTACTTC. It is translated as CATSLSGLGYEQYF.

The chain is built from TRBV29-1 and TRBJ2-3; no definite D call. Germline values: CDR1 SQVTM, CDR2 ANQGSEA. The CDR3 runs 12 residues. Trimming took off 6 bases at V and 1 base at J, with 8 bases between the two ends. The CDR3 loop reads CSVILGTDTQYF. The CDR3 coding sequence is TGCAGCGTAATCTTGGGCACAGATACGCAGTATTTT.

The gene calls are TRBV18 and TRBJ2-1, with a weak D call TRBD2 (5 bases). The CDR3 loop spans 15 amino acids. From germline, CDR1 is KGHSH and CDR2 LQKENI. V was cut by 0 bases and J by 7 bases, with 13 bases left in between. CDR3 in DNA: TGTGCCAGCTCACCACCGGCGGGCCTGGGGAATGAGCAGTTCTTC. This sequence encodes CASSPPAGLGNEQFF.

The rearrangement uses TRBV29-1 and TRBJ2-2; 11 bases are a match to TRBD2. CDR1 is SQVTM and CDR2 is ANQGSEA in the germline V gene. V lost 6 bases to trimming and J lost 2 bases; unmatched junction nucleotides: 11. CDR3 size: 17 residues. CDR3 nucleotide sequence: TGCAGCGTAACCGGGACTAGCGGACGACTTAACACCGGGGAGCTGTTTTTT. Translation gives CSVTGTSGRLNTGELFF.

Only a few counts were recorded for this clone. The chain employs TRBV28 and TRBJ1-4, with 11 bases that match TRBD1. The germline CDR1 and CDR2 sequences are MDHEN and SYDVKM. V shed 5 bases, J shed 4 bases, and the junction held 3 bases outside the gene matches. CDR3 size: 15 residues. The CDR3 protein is CASSPGTGGNEKLFF. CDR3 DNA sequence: TGTGCCAGCAGTCCGGGGACAGGGGGTAATGAAAAACTGTTTTTT.

The CDR3 nucleotides read TGCAGCGTTGCCCGCGACAGCCTTGGCTACACCTTC. The encoded protein is CSVARDSLGYTF. The V gene is TRBV29-1, the J gene TRBJ1-2; possible D gene TRBD1, 5 bases. The CDR3 spans 12 residues. V shed 4 bases and J shed 7 bases, with 13 bases lying between them. From germline, CDR1 is SQVTM and CDR2 ANQGSEA. The full variable domain, its missing parts supplied by reference TRBV29-1 and TRBJ1-2, is SAVISQKPSRDICQRGTSLTIQCQVDSQVTMMFWYRQQPGQSLTLIATANQGSEATYESGFVIDKFPISRPNLTFSTLTVSNMSPEDSSIYLCSVARDSLGYTFGSGTRLTVV.

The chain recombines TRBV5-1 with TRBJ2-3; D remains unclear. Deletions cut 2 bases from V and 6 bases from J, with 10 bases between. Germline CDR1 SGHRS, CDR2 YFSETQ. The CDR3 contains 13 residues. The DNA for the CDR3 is TGCGCCAGCAGCTTCCGCACAGCTGATACGCAGTATTTT. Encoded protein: CASSFRTADTQYF.

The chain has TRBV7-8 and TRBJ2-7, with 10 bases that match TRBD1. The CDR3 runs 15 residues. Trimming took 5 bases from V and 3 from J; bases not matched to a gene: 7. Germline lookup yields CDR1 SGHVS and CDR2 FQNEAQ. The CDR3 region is CASSLRRDRGYEQYF. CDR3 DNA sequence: TGTGCCAGCAGCCTTCGCCGGGACAGGGGCTACGAGCAGTACTTC.